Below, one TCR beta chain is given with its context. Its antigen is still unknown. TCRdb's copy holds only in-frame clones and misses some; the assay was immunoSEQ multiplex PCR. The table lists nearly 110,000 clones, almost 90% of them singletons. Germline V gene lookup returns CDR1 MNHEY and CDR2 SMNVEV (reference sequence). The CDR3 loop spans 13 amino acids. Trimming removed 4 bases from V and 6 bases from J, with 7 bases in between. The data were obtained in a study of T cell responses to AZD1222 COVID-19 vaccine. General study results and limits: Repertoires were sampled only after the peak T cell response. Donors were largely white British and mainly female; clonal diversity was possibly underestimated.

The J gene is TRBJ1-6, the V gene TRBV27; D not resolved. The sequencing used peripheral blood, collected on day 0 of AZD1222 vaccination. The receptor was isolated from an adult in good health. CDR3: CASSSSANSPLHF. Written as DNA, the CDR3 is TGTGCCAGCAGTTCTTCCGCTAATTCACCCCTCCACTTT.